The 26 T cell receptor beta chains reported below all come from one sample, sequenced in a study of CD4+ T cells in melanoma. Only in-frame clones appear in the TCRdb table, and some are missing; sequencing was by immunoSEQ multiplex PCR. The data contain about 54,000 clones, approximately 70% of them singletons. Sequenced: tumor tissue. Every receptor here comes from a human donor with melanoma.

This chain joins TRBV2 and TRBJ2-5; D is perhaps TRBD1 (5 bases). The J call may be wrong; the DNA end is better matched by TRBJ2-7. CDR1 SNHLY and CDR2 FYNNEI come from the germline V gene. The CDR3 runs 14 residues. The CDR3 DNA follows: TGTGCCAGCAGTGAGGGGCGTTCCTCCTACGAGCAGTACTTC. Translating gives CASSEGRSSYEQYF.

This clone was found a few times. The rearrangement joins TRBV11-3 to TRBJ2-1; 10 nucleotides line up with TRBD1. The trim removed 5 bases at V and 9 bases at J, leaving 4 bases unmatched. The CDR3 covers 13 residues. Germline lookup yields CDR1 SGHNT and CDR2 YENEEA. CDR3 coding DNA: TGTGCCAGCAGCCGGGACAGGGGCGGTGAGCAGTTCTTC. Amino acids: CASSRDRGGEQFF.

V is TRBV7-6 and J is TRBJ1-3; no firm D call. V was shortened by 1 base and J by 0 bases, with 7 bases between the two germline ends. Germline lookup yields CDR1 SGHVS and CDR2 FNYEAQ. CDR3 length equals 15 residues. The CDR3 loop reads CASSLGPASGNTIYF. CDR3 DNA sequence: TGTGCCAGCAGCTTAGGTCCAGCCTCTGGAAACACCATATATTTT.

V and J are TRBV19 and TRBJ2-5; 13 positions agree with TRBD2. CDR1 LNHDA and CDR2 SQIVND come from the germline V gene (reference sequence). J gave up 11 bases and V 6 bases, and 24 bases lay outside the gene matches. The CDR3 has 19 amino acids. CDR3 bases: TGTGCCAGTAGCCCAAAAACCGGGACTAGCGGGAACCCTTACAATGAGCAGTACTTC. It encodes CASSPKTGTSGNPYNEQYF.

The CDR3 region is CASSLAGAQLSYEQYF. Here the CDR3 DNA reads TGTGCCAGCAGTTTAGCCGGGGCCCAACTCTCCTACGAGCAGTACTTC. The chain has TRBV28 and TRBJ2-7, with D perhaps TRBD1 or TRBD2 (5 bases each). Germline CDR1 reads MDHEN; CDR2 reads SYDVKM. Trimming cost V 2 bases and J 0 bases, with 14 bases left between them. This CDR3 has 16 amino acids.

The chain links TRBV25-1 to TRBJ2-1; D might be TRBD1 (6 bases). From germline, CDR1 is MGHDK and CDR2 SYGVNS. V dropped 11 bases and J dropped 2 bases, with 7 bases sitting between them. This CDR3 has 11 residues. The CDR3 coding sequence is TGTGCCGGGGGCCCCTACAATGAGCAGTTCTTC. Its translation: CAGGPYNEQFF.

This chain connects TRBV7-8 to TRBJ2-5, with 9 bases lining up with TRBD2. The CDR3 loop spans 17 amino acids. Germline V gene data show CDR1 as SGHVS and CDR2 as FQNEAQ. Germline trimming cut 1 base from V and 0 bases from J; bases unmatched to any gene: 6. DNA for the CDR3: TGTGCCAGCAGCTTAGGAGGTAGCGGGGGATACCAAGAGACCCAGTACTTC. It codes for CASSLGGSGGYQETQYF.

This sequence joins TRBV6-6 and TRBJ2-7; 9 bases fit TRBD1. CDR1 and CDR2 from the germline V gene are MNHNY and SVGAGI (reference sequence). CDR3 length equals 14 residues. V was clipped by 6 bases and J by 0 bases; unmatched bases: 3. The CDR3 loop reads CASSPTGGSYEQYF. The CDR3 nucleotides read TGTGCCAGCAGCCCGACAGGGGGCTCCTACGAGCAGTACTTC.

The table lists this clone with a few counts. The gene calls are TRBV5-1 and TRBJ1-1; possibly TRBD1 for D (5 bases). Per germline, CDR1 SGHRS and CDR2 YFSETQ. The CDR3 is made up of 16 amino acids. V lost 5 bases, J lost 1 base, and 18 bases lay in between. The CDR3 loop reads CASRQAERGANTEAFF. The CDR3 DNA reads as TGCGCCAGCAGACAAGCTGAAAGGGGAGCGAACACTGAAGCTTTCTTT.

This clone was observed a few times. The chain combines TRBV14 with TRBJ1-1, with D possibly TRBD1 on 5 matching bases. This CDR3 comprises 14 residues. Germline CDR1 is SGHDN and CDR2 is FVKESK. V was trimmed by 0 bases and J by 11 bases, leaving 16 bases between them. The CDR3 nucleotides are TGTGCCAGCAGCCAAGATATGGACGGGACGGACGCTTTCTTT. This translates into CASSQDMDGTDAFF.

CDR3 loop: CASSRTGDAYEQYF. The CDR3 DNA reads as TGTGCCAGCAGCAGGACAGGGGACGCCTACGAGCAGTACTTC. The genes are TRBV4-2 and TRBJ2-7, with 9 bases that match TRBD1. The CDR3 is made up of 14 amino acids. J was trimmed by 2 bases and V by 5 bases; bases with no gene match: 4. Germline values: CDR1 LGHNA, CDR2 YNFKEQ.

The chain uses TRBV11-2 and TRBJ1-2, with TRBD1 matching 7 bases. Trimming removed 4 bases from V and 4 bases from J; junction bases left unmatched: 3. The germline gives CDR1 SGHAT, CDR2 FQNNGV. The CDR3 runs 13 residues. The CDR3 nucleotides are TGTGCCAGCAGCTATGGGACAGTCTATGGCTACACCTTC. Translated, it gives CASSYGTVYGYTF. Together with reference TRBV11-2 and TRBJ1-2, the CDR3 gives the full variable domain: EAGVAQSPRYKIIEKRQSVAFWCNPISGHATLYWYQQILGQGPKLLIQFQNNGVVDDSQLPKDRFSAERLKGVDSTLKIQPAKLEDSAVYLCASSYGTVYGYTFGSGTRLTVV.

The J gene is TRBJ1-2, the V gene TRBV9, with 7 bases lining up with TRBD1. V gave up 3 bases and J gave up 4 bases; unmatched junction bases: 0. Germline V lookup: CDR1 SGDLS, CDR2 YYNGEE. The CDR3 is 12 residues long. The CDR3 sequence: CASSGDSYGYTF. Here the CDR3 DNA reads TGTGCCAGCAGCGGGGACAGCTATGGCTACACCTTC.

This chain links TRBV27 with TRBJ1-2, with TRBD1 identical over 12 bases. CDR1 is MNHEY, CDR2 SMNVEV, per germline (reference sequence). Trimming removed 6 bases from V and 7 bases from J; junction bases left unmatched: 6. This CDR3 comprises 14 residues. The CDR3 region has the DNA TGTGCCAGCAGCTCGGGACAGGGGGCGTTTGGCTACACCTTC. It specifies CASSSGQGAFGYTF.

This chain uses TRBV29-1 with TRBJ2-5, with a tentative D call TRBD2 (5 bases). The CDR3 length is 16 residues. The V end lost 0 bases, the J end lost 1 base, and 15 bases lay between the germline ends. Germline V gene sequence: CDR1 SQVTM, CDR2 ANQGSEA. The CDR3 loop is CSVEDLLGGGQETQYF. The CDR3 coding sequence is TGCAGCGTTGAAGATCTTCTCGGCGGAGGCCAAGAGACCCAGTACTTC.

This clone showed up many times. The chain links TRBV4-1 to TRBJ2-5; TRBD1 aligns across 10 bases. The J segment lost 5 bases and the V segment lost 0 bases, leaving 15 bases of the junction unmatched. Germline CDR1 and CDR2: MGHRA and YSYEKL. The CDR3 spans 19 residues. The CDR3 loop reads CASSQEDGTGDEVLETQYF. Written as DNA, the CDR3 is TGCGCCAGCAGCCAAGAAGATGGGACAGGGGACGAGGTATTGGAGACCCAGTACTTC.

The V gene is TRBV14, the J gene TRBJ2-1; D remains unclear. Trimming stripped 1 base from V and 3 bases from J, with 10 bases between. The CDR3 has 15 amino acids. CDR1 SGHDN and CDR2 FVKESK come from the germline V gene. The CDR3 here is CASSQGLSLYNEQFF. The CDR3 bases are TGTGCCAGCAGCCAAGGGTTATCACTCTACAATGAGCAGTTCTTC. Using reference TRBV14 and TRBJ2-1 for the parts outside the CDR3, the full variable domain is EAGVTQFPSHSVIEKGQTVTLRCDPISGHDNLYWYRRVMGKEIKFLLHFVKESKQDESGMPNNRFLAERTGGTYSTLKVQPAELEDSGVYFCASSQGLSLYNEQFFGPGTRLTVL.

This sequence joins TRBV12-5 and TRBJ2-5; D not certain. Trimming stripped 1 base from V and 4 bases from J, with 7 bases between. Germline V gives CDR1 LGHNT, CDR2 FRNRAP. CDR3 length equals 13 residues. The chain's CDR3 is CASGLATVETQYF. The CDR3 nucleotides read TGTGCTAGTGGTTTGGCGACGGTAGAGACCCAGTACTTC.

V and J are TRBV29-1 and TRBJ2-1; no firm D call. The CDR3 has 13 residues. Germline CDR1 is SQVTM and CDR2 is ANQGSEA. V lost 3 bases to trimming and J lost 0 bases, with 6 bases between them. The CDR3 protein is CSVDRVSYNEQFF. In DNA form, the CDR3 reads TGCAGCGTTGACAGAGTCTCCTACAATGAGCAGTTCTTC.

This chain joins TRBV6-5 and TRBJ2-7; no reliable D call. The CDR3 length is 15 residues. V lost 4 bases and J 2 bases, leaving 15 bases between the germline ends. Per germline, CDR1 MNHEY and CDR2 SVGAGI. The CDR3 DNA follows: TGTGCCAGCAGTTCGTATCTAGGGAACACCTACGAGCAGTACTTC. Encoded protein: CASSSYLGNTYEQYF.

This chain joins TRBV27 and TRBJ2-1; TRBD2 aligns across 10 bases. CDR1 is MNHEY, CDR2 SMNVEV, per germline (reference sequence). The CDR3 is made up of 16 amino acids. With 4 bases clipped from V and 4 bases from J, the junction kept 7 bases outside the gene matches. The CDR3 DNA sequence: TGTGCCAGCAGTTACACCGGGACTAGCGTTTACAATGAGCAGTTCTTC. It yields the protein CASSYTGTSVYNEQFF.

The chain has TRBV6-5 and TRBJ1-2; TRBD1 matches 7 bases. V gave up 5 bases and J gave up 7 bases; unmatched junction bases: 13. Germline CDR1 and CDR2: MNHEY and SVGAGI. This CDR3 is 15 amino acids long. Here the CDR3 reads CASSRPGQGGGGYTF. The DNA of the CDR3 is TGTGCCAGCAGTCGCCCCGGGCAGGGGGGTGGTGGCTACACCTTC.

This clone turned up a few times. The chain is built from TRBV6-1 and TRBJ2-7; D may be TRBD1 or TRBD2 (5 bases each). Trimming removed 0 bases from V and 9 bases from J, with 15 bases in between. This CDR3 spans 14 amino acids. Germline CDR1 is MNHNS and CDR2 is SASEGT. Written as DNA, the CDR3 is TGTGCCAGCAGTGAAGCTAGGGGCCGGGGTGTGCAGTACTTC. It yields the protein CASSEARGRGVQYF.

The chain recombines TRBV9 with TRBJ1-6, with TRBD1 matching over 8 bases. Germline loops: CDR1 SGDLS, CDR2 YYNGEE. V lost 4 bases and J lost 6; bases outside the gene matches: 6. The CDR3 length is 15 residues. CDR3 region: CASSPRGQGNSPLHF. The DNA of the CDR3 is TGTGCCAGCAGCCCTAGAGGACAGGGTAATTCACCCCTCCACTTT.

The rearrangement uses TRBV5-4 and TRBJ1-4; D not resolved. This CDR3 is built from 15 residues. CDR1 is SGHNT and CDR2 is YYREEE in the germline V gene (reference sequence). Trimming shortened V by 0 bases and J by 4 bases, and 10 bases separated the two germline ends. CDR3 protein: CASSLGGAVNEKLFF. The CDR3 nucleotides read TGTGCCAGCAGCTTGGGTGGAGCCGTTAATGAAAAACTGTTTTTT.

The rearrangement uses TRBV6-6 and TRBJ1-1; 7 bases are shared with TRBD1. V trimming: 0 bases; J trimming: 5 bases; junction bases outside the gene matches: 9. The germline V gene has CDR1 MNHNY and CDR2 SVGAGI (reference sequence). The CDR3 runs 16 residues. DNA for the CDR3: TGTGCCAGCAGTTACTCCCAGGGACAGATGGAAACTGAAGCTTTCTTT. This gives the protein CASSYSQGQMETEAFF.